The source of this TCR beta chain is a study of T cells in Graves' hyperthyroidism and ophthalmopathy. To note about this clonotype: The antigen is undetermined.

Study-wide results and limits: Researchers report that a 13 V-J model separated ophthalmopathy from stable hyperthyroidism.

Researchers took RNA transcripts and amplified the TCR beta CDR3 regions from them. HTBI primers drove first-round RT-PCR of the TCR CDR3. TCRdb redid the calling of the multiplex PCR reads with MiXCR, one entry per CDR3 protein. The profile covers under 70,000 distinct CDR3 sequences, with around 53% appearing a single time and approximately 3.3% taken by the ten largest. The germline V gene has CDR1 MNHEY and CDR2 SVGAGI. The germline V and J ends were trimmed by 2 bases and 8 bases, with 13 bases remaining between them. This CDR3 is 14 amino acids long. Ophthalmopathy patients had Clinical Activity Score at least 3, NOSPECS grade at least 4, duration under 3 months.

The TCR sequence derives from an older woman with Graves' ophthalmopathy. Source material: blood. The chain links TRBV6-5 to TRBJ2-1, with a possible D match to TRBD2 (6 bases). The CDR3 loop is CASSYRRPGDEQFF. CDR3 nucleotides: TGTGCCAGCAGTTACAGGAGACCGGGGGATGAGCAGTTCTTC.